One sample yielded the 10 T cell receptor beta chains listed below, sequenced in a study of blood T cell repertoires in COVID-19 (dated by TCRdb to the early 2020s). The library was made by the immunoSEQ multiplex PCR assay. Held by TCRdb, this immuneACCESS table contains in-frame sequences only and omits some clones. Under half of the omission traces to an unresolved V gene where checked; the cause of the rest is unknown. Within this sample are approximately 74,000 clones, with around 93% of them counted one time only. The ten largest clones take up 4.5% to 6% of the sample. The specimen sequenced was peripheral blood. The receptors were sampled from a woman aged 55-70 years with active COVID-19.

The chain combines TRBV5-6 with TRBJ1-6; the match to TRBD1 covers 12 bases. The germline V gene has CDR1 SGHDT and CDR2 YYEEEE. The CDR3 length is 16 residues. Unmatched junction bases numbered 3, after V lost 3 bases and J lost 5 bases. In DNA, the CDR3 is TGTGCCAGCAGCTGGGGACAGGGGGCCAATAATTCACCCCTCCACTTT. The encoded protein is CASSWGQGANNSPLHF.

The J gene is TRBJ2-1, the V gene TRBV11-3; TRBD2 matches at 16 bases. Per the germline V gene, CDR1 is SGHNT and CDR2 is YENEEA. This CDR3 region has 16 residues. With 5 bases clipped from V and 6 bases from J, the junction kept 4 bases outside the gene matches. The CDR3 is CASSQGLAGGINEQFF. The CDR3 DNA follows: TGTGCCAGCAGCCAGGGACTAGCGGGAGGGATCAATGAGCAGTTCTTC.

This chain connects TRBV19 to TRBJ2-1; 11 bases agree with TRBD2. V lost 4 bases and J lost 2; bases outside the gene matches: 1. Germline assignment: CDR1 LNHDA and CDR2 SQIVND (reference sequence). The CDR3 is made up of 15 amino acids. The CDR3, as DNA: TGTGCCAGTAGTAGGACTAGCGGGCCCTACAATGAGCAGTTCTTC. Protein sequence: CASSRTSGPYNEQFF. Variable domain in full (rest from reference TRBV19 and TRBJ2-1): DGGITQSPKYLFRKEGQNVTLSCEQNLNHDAMYWYRQDPGQGLRLIYYSQIVNDFQKGDIAEGYSVSREKKESFPLTVTSAQKNPTAFYLCASSRTSGPYNEQFFGPGTRLTVL.

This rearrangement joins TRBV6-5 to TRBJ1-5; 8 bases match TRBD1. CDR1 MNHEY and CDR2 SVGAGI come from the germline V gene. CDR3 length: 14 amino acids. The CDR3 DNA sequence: TGTGCAATCAGAGGGCAGGGGGCAGGTCAGCCCCAGCATTTT. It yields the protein CAIRGQGAGQPQHF.

The CDR3 reads CASSLWTSGSTDTQYF. In DNA form, the CDR3 reads TGTGCCAGCAGTTTATGGACTAGCGGGAGCACAGATACGCAGTATTTT. The V gene is TRBV27, the J gene TRBJ2-3; 11 bases fit TRBD2. This CDR3 spans 16 amino acids. Germline V gene data show CDR1 as MNHEY and CDR2 as SMNVEV (reference sequence). Trimming removed 1 base from V and 0 bases from J; junction bases left unmatched: 0.

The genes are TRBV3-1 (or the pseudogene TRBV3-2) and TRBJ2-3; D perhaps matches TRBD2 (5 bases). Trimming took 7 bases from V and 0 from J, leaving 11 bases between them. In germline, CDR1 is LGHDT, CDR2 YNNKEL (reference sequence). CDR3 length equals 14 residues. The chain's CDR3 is CASTTGISTDTQYF. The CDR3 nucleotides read TGTGCCAGCACCACCGGGATAAGCACAGATACGCAGTATTTT.

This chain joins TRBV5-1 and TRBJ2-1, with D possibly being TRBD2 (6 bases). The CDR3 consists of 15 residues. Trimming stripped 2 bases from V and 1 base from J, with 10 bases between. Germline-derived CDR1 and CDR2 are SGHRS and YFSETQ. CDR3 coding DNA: TGCGCCAGCAGCTTACAGGCGGGGTCCTACAATGAGCAGTTCTTC. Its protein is CASSLQAGSYNEQFF.

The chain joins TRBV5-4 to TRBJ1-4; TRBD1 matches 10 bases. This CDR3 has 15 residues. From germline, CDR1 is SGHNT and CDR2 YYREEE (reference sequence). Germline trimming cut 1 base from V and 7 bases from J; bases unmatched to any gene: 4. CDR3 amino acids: CASSLSGQGFEKLFF. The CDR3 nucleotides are TGTGCCAGCAGCTTGTCGGGACAGGGGTTTGAAAAACTGTTTTTT.

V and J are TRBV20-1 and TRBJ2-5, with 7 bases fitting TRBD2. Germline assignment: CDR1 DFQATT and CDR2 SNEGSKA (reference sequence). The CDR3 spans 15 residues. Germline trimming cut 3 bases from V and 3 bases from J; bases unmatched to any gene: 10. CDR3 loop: CSASFGGFEKETQYF. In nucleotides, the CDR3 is TGCAGTGCTAGTTTCGGGGGGTTCGAGAAAGAGACCCAGTACTTC.

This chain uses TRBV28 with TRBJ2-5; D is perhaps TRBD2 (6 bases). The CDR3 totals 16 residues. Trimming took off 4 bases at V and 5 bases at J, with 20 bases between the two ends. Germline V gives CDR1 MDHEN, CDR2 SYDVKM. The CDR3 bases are TGTGCCAGCAGTTCCCGCCTGGCGGCGGGGCAGGAGACCCAGTACTTC. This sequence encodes CASSSRLAAGQETQYF. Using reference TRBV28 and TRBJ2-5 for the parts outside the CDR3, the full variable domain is DVKVTQSSRYLVKRTGEKVFLECVQDMDHENMFWYRQDPGLGLRLIYFSYDVKMKEKGDIPEGYSVSREKKERFSLILESASTNQTSMYLCASSSRLAAGQETQYFGPGTRLLVL.